Below, 10 T cell receptor beta chains from the same sample are listed, as sequenced in a study of blood T cell repertoires in COVID-19. Profiled with immunoSEQ multiplex PCR; TCRdb holds only in-frame clones, not every one. The sample has 330,000 or so clones, 80% to 90% seen once. Sequencing was carried out using peripheral blood. All receptors come from a man under 40 with COVID-19, enrolled during active disease.

The chain recombines TRBV27 with TRBJ1-1; no clear D gene. Trimming left V 9 bases short and J 4 bases short, with 18 bases between. This CDR3 has 14 amino acids. The germline V gene encodes CDR1 MNHEY and CDR2 SMNVEV (reference sequence). DNA for the CDR3: TGTGCCAGTAGAACCGACACCTTGGCCACTGAAGCTTTCTTT. Encoded protein: CASRTDTLATEAFF.

J is TRBJ2-7 and V is TRBV7-9; 7 nucleotides match TRBD1. The V and J ends lost 5 bases and 4 bases, in that order; junction bases with no gene match: 8. Germline V lookup: CDR1 SEHNR, CDR2 FQNEAQ (reference sequence). The CDR3 is 14 amino acids. As DNA, the CDR3 is TGTGCCAGCAGCCCCTGGACAGGAAGGTACGAGCAGTACTTC. It codes for CASSPWTGRYEQYF.

This clone showed up just once. J is TRBJ2-1 and V is TRBV7-2; 9 bases line up with TRBD1. The CDR3 extends over 16 amino acids. V lost 3 bases and J lost 4; bases outside the gene matches: 7. Germline CDR1 reads SGHTA; CDR2 reads FQGNSA. The CDR3 region has the DNA TGTGCCAGCAGCTTCTCCGGGACAGGGCCTTACAATGAGCAGTTCTTC. It specifies CASSFSGTGPYNEQFF.

This chain uses TRBV9 with TRBJ1-1; D ambiguous. Trimming took off 3 bases at V and 0 bases at J, with 12 bases between the two ends. The CDR3 covers 15 residues. CDR1 is SGDLS, CDR2 YYNGEE, per germline. In DNA form, the CDR3 reads TGTGCCAGCAGCGGGGCGTTGGGAGTGAACACTGAAGCTTTCTTT. Translation: CASSGALGVNTEAFF.

The chain employs TRBV28 and TRBJ1-6; D remains ambiguous. The V and J ends lost 3 bases and 0 bases respectively, with 24 bases between them. The V gene's germline CDR1 is MDHEN and CDR2 SYDVKM. The CDR3 is 21 residues long. The CDR3 is CASSFPRWRPQVSSYNSPLHF. In DNA form, the CDR3 reads TGTGCCAGCAGTTTCCCACGGTGGAGGCCACAAGTCAGCTCCTATAATTCACCCCTCCACTTT.

In DNA form, the CDR3 reads TGTGCCAGCAGTTCCAGGTACGAGCAGTACTTC. Amino acid sequence: CASSSRYEQYF. The gene calls are TRBV6-6 and TRBJ2-7; D gene unclear. Germline V gene sequence: CDR1 MNHNY, CDR2 SVGAGI (reference sequence). The CDR3 contains 11 residues. Trimming left V 4 bases short and J 4 bases short, with 5 bases between.

The chain has TRBV7-9 and TRBJ2-1, with a possible D match to TRBD1 (5 bases). CDR3 length equals 15 residues. Germline V lookup: CDR1 SEHNR, CDR2 FQNEAQ (reference sequence). V was trimmed by 2 bases and J by 5 bases, leaving 13 bases between them. CDR3 sequence: CASSLIGAMDNEQFF. In nucleotides, the CDR3 is TGTGCCAGCAGCTTAATAGGGGCGATGGACAATGAGCAGTTCTTC.

The chain employs TRBV2 and TRBJ2-1; a weak D match, TRBD2 (5 bases). CDR1 SNHLY and CDR2 FYNNEI come from the germline V gene. Trimming removed 5 bases at V and 8 bases at J, with 16 bases between. This CDR3 contains 14 residues. In DNA, the CDR3 is TGTGCCAGCAGTCGGGGAGTCATTAATTATGAGCAGTTCTTC. It encodes CASSRGVINYEQFF.

The chain combines TRBV3-1 (or the pseudogene TRBV3-2) with TRBJ1-6; D is perhaps TRBD1 (6 bases). The CDR3 covers 17 residues. Germline V gives CDR1 LGHDT, CDR2 YNNKEL (reference sequence). Trimming took off 4 bases at V and 7 bases at J, with 20 bases between the two ends. CDR3 bases: TGTGCCAGCAGCCCATGGGACACCTCAAAAATCAATTCACCCCTCCACTTT. Amino acid sequence: CASSPWDTSKINSPLHF.

The chain has TRBV5-1 and TRBJ2-6, with D possibly matching TRBD2 (5 bases). The CDR3 sequence is 18 residues long. Trimming removed 2 bases at V and 1 base at J, with 16 bases between. Germline V gives CDR1 SGHRS, CDR2 YFSETQ. This CDR3 is CASSFTGYDRSGANVLTF. The CDR3 DNA sequence: TGCGCCAGCAGCTTTACGGGATATGACCGATCTGGGGCCAACGTCCTGACTTTC.